A single sample is the source of the 2 T cell receptor beta chains below, sequenced in a study of siplizumab effects on memory and regulatory T cells. Sequencing was performed with immunoSEQ multiplex PCR; in TCRdb, only in-frame clones are kept and a portion is missing. The sample has roughly 100,000 clones, 92% seen once; the top ten hold about 1.1%. Source material: CD4+ T cells sorted from blood. Receptors originate from a human donor in good health.

J is TRBJ2-1 and V is TRBV5-4; TRBD2 aligns across 13 bases. CDR1 is SGHNT, CDR2 YYREEE, per germline (reference sequence). Trimming took 4 bases from V and 8 from J; bases not matched to a gene: 6. The CDR3 sequence is 15 residues long. CDR3 bases: TGTGCCAGCAGCCGGACTAGCGGGAGCCCGGATGAGCAGTTCTTC. Translation gives CASSRTSGSPDEQFF.

This clone was observed a handful of times. The chain carries TRBV14 and TRBJ2-1; 9 positions match TRBD2. V dropped 1 base and J dropped 8; count of bases not matched to a gene: 6. CDR1 is SGHDN, CDR2 FVKESK, per germline. The CDR3 consists of 15 residues. CDR3 residues: CASSQAGAGGDEQFF. The DNA of the CDR3 is TGTGCCAGCAGCCAAGCGGGAGCGGGGGGTGATGAGCAGTTCTTC.